This T cell receptor (beta chain) was recorded in a study of T cells in Graves' hyperthyroidism and ophthalmopathy. Study results and caveats: Most clonotypes that expanded in the thyroid above 0.001 also showed up in blood.

RNA transcripts gave rise to amplified TCR beta CDR3 regions. An initial round of RT-PCR targeting the TCR CDR3 relied on the HTBI primer set. TCRdb redid the calling of the multiplex PCR reads with MiXCR, one entry per CDR3 protein. The data contain 300,000 to 400,000 distinct CDR3 sequences, approximately 15% of them seen just once; the ten biggest clones take up approximately 23%. In the case of this clonotype: What it binds is unknown.

From germline, CDR1 is SNHLY and CDR2 FYNNEI. V was shortened by 6 bases and J by 4 bases, with 13 bases between the two germline ends. The CDR3 runs 13 residues. The origin of this receptor is a woman aged 25 to 45 with Graves' hyperthyroidism. The sequenced material came from blood. The chain joins TRBV2 to TRBJ2-7, with D possibly matching TRBD1 (5 bases). The CDR3 sequence: CASRLRTLYEQYF. The CDR3 bases are TGTGCCAGCAGATTGAGGACACTATACGAGCAGTACTTC.